This entry features one T cell receptor (beta chain) sequence. The CDR3 spans 18 residues. CDR1 and CDR2 from the germline V gene are SGDLS and YYNGEE. V lost 0 bases, J lost 8 bases, and 16 bases stayed unmatched. Profiling relied on immunoSEQ multiplex PCR, and the TCRdb table lists in-frame clones only, not all of them. The data contain approximately 120,000 clones, around four fifths of them singletons. This sample was included in a study of blood T cell repertoires in COVID-19. The overall study: The United States, Italy and Spain provided the acute and convalescent COVID-19 samples.

This receptor was obtained from a human donor in a cohort sampled during active COVID-19. Sequencing was done on a sample of peripheral blood. This chain uses TRBV9 with TRBJ1-2, with 10 bases matching TRBD1. CDR3 protein: CASSVGLGTGEGAYGYTF. CDR3 sequence (DNA): TGTGCCAGCAGCGTAGGGCTGGGGACAGGGGAGGGTGCTTACGGCTACACCTTC. Drawing the rest from reference TRBV9 and TRBJ1-2, the complete variable domain is DSGVTQTPKHLITATGQRVTLRCSPRSGDLSVYWYQQSLDQGLQFLIQYYNGEERAKGNILERFSAQQFPDLHSELNLSSLELGDSALYFCASSVGLGTGEGAYGYTFGSGTRLTVV.